These T cell receptor beta chains were read from a single sample in a study of human T cells and chemical hapten exposure. TCRdb reprocessed the RACE reads via MiXCR and lists one record per CDR3 protein. The table lists over 300,000 distinct CDR3 sequences, approximately 5.1% of them singletons. The sample in question was whole blood, obtained in connection with sensitization to the hapten diphenylcyclopropenone (DPC). These receptors were obtained from a woman aged 45-65 years with alopecia areata. Some clones in this sample may be carry-over from other donors' samples. CDR3s include the opening cysteine and the closing phenylalanine or tryptophan. A D gene is named only where the DNA matches it firmly. A clone size is listed for some rows: how often the clone was seen (once, few, many), or a class if it is expanded.

clone size: many; V gene: TRBV12-3/TRBV12-4; D gene: TRBD1; J gene: TRBJ2-3; CDR3 DNA: TGTGCCAGCAGCCTCGACAGGGGAAGTCCAGATACGCAGTATTTT; CDR3 protein: CASSLDRGSPDTQYF
clone size: many; V gene: TRBV6-2/TRBV6-3; D gene: TRBD2; J gene: TRBJ2-1; CDR3 DNA: TGTGCCAGCAGTTCTTGGGGGGGAACTAGCAATGAGCAGTTCTTC; CDR3 protein: CASSSWGGTSNEQFF
clone size: few; V gene: TRBV9; D gene: .; J gene: TRBJ1-2; CDR3 DNA: TGTGCCAGCCGCGAGGGAGATGGCTACACCTTC; CDR3 protein: CASREGDGYTF
clone size: .; V gene: TRBV10-3; D gene: .; J gene: TRBJ1-1; CDR3 DNA: TGTGCCATCCGGAAGGAATTGAACACTGAAGCTTTCTTT; CDR3 protein: CAIRKELNTEAFF
clone size: many; V gene: TRBV7-2; D gene: .; J gene: TRBJ2-1; CDR3 DNA: TGTGCCAGCAGGAAGGACCTCAATGAGCAGTTCTTC; CDR3 protein: CASRKDLNEQFF
clone size: .; V gene: TRBV4-1; D gene: .; J gene: TRBJ2-1; CDR3 DNA: TGCGCCAGCAGCCAAGAAATGACTAATCGGTATTACAATGAGCAGTTCTTC; CDR3 protein: CASSQEMTNRYYNEQFF
clone size: .; V gene: TRBV4-3; D gene: .; J gene: TRBJ1-1; CDR3 DNA: TGCGCCAGCAGTCTAGTTGGGGGAGAGGCTGAAGCTTTCTTT; CDR3 protein: CASSLVGGEAEAFF
clone size: few; V gene: TRBV2; D gene: TRBD1; J gene: TRBJ1-1; CDR3 DNA: TGTGCCAGCGAAGGACAGGGGGCCACTGAAGCTTTCTTT; CDR3 protein: CASEGQGATEAFF
clone size: many; V gene: TRBV30; D gene: TRBD2; J gene: TRBJ2-2; CDR3 DNA: TGTGCCTGGGCTGAGGGAGGGCCAGCCGGGGAGCTGTTTTTT; CDR3 protein: CAWAEGGPAGELFF
clone size: many; V gene: TRBV6-2/TRBV6-3; D gene: .; J gene: TRBJ2-2; CDR3 DNA: TGTGCCAGCACTGTCCGGGAGTTGCCGAACACCGGGGAGCTGTTTTTT; CDR3 protein: CASTVRELPNTGELFF
clone size: few; V gene: TRBV20-1; D gene: .; J gene: TRBJ2-7; CDR3 DNA: TGCAGTGCCAGGGGCGGGAAAGGAGACGAGCAGTACTTC; CDR3 protein: CSARGGKGDEQYF
clone size: few; V gene: TRBV7-8; D gene: .; J gene: TRBJ1-6; CDR3 DNA: TGTGCCAGCAGCTCCCGGACGGTAAATTCACCCCTCCACTTT; CDR3 protein: CASSSRTVNSPLHF
clone size: many; V gene: TRBV6-2/TRBV6-3; D gene: .; J gene: TRBJ2-3; CDR3 DNA: TGTGCCAGCAGTTCAGTGTCCGTCACAGATACGCAGTATTTT; CDR3 protein: CASSSVSVTDTQYF
clone size: many; V gene: TRBV5-4; D gene: .; J gene: TRBJ1-2; CDR3 DNA: TGTGCCAGCAGCTTGAGCCAGACTAACTATGGCTACACCTTC; CDR3 protein: CASSLSQTNYGYTF
clone size: few; V gene: TRBV7-2; D gene: .; J gene: TRBJ1-5; CDR3 DNA: TGTGCCAGCAGCCCCTGGACGGGAAGCAATCAGCCCCAGCATTTT; CDR3 protein: CASSPWTGSNQPQHF
clone size: .; V gene: TRBV6-6; D gene: TRBD1; J gene: TRBJ1-1; CDR3 DNA: TGTGCCAGCAGGCTGGGACAGCGGAACGCTGAAGCTTTCTTT; CDR3 protein: CASRLGQRNAEAFF
clone size: .; V gene: TRBV6-5; D gene: .; J gene: TRBJ1-2; CDR3 DNA: TGTGCCAGCAGCCGAGAGGTTAACGTAATTGGCTATGGCTACACCTTC; CDR3 protein: CASSREVNVIGYGYTF
clone size: few; V gene: TRBV7-9; D gene: .; J gene: TRBJ1-2; CDR3 DNA: TGTGCCAGCAGCTTGGGAGGGGTCCTTAACTATGGCTACACCTTC; CDR3 protein: CASSLGGVLNYGYTF
clone size: .; V gene: TRBV7-2; D gene: TRBD1; J gene: TRBJ2-3; CDR3 DNA: TGTGCCAGCAGCCTCGACGGGACAGGGCGGGATACGCAGTATTTT; CDR3 protein: CASSLDGTGRDTQYF
clone size: many; V gene: TRBV6-6; D gene: .; J gene: TRBJ2-3; CDR3 DNA: TGTGCCAGCAGTTCCGAGGGGAACACAGATACGCAGTATTTT; CDR3 protein: CASSSEGNTDTQYF
clone size: many; V gene: TRBV7-9; D gene: .; J gene: TRBJ1-1; CDR3 DNA: TGTGCCAGCAGCTTAGCGGATGGGGGGGCCCCGAACACTGAAGCTTTCTTT; CDR3 protein: CASSLADGGAPNTEAFF
clone size: few; V gene: TRBV12-3/TRBV12-4; D gene: TRBD1; J gene: TRBJ1-5; CDR3 DNA: TGTGCCAGCAGTCTGGGACAGGATAGCAATCAGCCCCAGCATTTT; CDR3 protein: CASSLGQDSNQPQHF
clone size: many; V gene: TRBV6-5; D gene: .; J gene: TRBJ2-3; CDR3 DNA: TGTGCCAGCAGTTATATCGCCAGCGCCACAGATACGCAGTATTTT; CDR3 protein: CASSYIASATDTQYF
clone size: few; V gene: TRBV12-3/TRBV12-4; D gene: .; J gene: TRBJ1-6; CDR3 DNA: TGTGCCAGCAACGGGGGGTGGAATTCACCCCTCCACTTT; CDR3 protein: CASNGGWNSPLHF
clone size: many; V gene: TRBV18; D gene: .; J gene: TRBJ1-2; CDR3 DNA: TGTGCCAGCACAGCGTTTTTAAACTATGGCTACACCTTC; CDR3 protein: CASTAFLNYGYTF
clone size: .; V gene: TRBV3-1; D gene: .; J gene: TRBJ1-6; CDR3 DNA: TGTGCCAGCAGCCAACACAATTCACCCCTCCACTTT; CDR3 protein: CASSQHNSPLHF
clone size: few; V gene: TRBV3-1; D gene: .; J gene: TRBJ2-7; CDR3 DNA: TGTGCCAGCAGCCAAGGTGGCTTCAACTACGAGCAGTACTTC; CDR3 protein: CASSQGGFNYEQYF
clone size: .; V gene: TRBV20-1; D gene: .; J gene: TRBJ1-2; CDR3 DNA: TGCAGTGCTAGGGCCCTTCACGGGAAATCTAACTATGGCTACACCTTC; CDR3 protein: CSARALHGKSNYGYTF
clone size: .; V gene: TRBV11-2; D gene: .; J gene: TRBJ1-1; CDR3 DNA: TGTGCCAGCAGCTTAAGGCAGGGGTTGACTGAAGCTTTCTTT; CDR3 protein: CASSLRQGLTEAFF
clone size: .; V gene: TRBV6-4; D gene: .; J gene: TRBJ2-5; CDR3 DNA: TGTGCCAGCAGTGAAGCTCCTAAAGGGGCCCAGTACTTC; CDR3 protein: CASSEAPKGAQYF
clone size: many; V gene: TRBV7-9; D gene: .; J gene: TRBJ1-2; CDR3 DNA: TGTGCCAGCAGCTTAGCTCTGGGACCCCGACCCTCCTACACCTTC; CDR3 protein: CASSLALGPRPSYTF
clone size: many; V gene: TRBV18; D gene: .; J gene: TRBJ1-4; CDR3 DNA: TGTGCCAGCTCACTCTTCAGGGTGGGAACTTTAGTTGCAACTAATGAAAAACTGTTTTTT; CDR3 protein: CASSLFRVGTLVATNEKLFF
clone size: few; V gene: TRBV30; D gene: .; J gene: TRBJ1-1; CDR3 DNA: TGTGCCTGGGGGCAAGATACTGAAGCTTTCTTT; CDR3 protein: CAWGQDTEAFF
clone size: .; V gene: TRBV20-1; D gene: TRBD1; J gene: TRBJ1-5; CDR3 DNA: TGCAGTGCCGGTCAGGGGGCAAGTCAGCCCCAGCATTTT; CDR3 protein: CSAGQGASQPQHF
clone size: many; V gene: TRBV7-2; D gene: TRBD1; J gene: TRBJ2-7; CDR3 DNA: TGTGCCAGCAGCTTCGACAGGGTCCCCTACGAGCAGTACTTC; CDR3 protein: CASSFDRVPYEQYF
clone size: many; V gene: TRBV20-1; D gene: .; J gene: TRBJ2-1; CDR3 DNA: TGCAGTGCTAGAGTCCCAGCGGAATCCTACAATGAGCAGTTCTTC; CDR3 protein: CSARVPAESYNEQFF
clone size: many; V gene: TRBV18; D gene: .; J gene: TRBJ1-1; CDR3 DNA: TGTGCCAGCTCACCCCTTCGGAACACTGAAGCTTTCTTT; CDR3 protein: CASSPLRNTEAFF
clone size: many; V gene: TRBV7-7; D gene: TRBD2; J gene: TRBJ2-2; CDR3 DNA: TGTGCCAGCGGGAGGGAGAACACCGGGGAGCTGTTTTTT; CDR3 protein: CASGRENTGELFF
clone size: many; V gene: TRBV5-6; D gene: TRBD1; J gene: TRBJ1-5; CDR3 DNA: TGTGCCAGCAGCTGGGGGACAGGGGGCACCCAGCCCCAGCATTTT; CDR3 protein: CASSWGTGGTQPQHF
clone size: many; V gene: TRBV28; D gene: .; J gene: TRBJ1-5; CDR3 DNA: TGTGCCAGCAGTTTACGCGGGTATACTCAGCCCCAGCATTTT; CDR3 protein: CASSLRGYTQPQHF
clone size: few; V gene: TRBV6-5; D gene: .; J gene: TRBJ2-6; CDR3 DNA: TGTGCCAGCAGTTCAGGGGACGGGGCCAACGTCCTGACTTTC; CDR3 protein: CASSSGDGANVLTF
clone size: .; V gene: TRBV20-1; D gene: .; J gene: TRBJ1-5; CDR3 DNA: TGCAGTGCTAGAAGGAGGGTCGATCAGCCCCAGCATTTT; CDR3 protein: CSARRRVDQPQHF
clone size: many; V gene: TRBV7-9; D gene: .; J gene: TRBJ1-5; CDR3 DNA: TGTGCCAGCAGCTTAGGGGAGCATAGCAATCAGCCCCAGCATTTT; CDR3 protein: CASSLGEHSNQPQHF
clone size: few; V gene: TRBV20-1; D gene: .; J gene: TRBJ1-1; CDR3 DNA: TGCAGTGCCCCTCGAGGGGTACGGACTGAAGCTTTCTTT; CDR3 protein: CSAPRGVRTEAFF
clone size: .; V gene: TRBV27; D gene: .; J gene: TRBJ2-5; CDR3 DNA: TGTGCCAGCATGTTGGGGGAGACCCAGTACTTC; CDR3 protein: CASMLGETQYF
clone size: many; V gene: TRBV28; D gene: .; J gene: TRBJ2-4; CDR3 DNA: TGTGCCAGCAGGTCAGGCCTAGCCAAAAACATTCAGTACTTC; CDR3 protein: CASRSGLAKNIQYF
clone size: .; V gene: TRBV5-1; D gene: TRBD1; J gene: TRBJ2-5; CDR3 DNA: TGCGCCAGCAGCCATGGGACAGGGGTTGGAAAGACCCAGTACTTC; CDR3 protein: CASSHGTGVGKTQYF
clone size: many; V gene: TRBV11-1; D gene: TRBD1; J gene: TRBJ2-5; CDR3 DNA: TGTGCCAGCAGCGCCACCGGGACAGGGGTAGAGACCCAGTACTTC; CDR3 protein: CASSATGTGVETQYF
clone size: few; V gene: TRBV5-1; D gene: TRBD1; J gene: TRBJ2-3; CDR3 DNA: TGCGCCAGCAGCTTGGCCTCAGGGGGTCAGGCAGATACGCAGTATTTT; CDR3 protein: CASSLASGGQADTQYF
clone size: many; V gene: TRBV28; D gene: .; J gene: TRBJ2-3; CDR3 DNA: TGTGCCAGCCGTCAGTGGGACGGCACAGATACGCAGTATTTT; CDR3 protein: CASRQWDGTDTQYF
clone size: .; V gene: TRBV3-1; D gene: .; J gene: TRBJ1-2; CDR3 DNA: TGTGCCAGCAGCCAAGTTAGCTATGGCTACACCTTC; CDR3 protein: CASSQVSYGYTF
clone size: few; V gene: TRBV7-9; D gene: .; J gene: TRBJ2-7; CDR3 DNA: TGTGCCAGCAGTCTCGACAGTTTCGAGCAGTACTTC; CDR3 protein: CASSLDSFEQYF
clone size: many; V gene: TRBV5-1; D gene: TRBD2; J gene: TRBJ2-2; CDR3 DNA: TGCGCCAGCAGCTTACGGCTAGCGGGGACCGGGGAGCTGTTTTTT; CDR3 protein: CASSLRLAGTGELFF
clone size: few; V gene: TRBV6-5; D gene: .; J gene: TRBJ2-6; CDR3 DNA: TGTGCCAGCAGTTACTACCGAGGGGCTGGGGCCAACGTCCTGACTTTC; CDR3 protein: CASSYYRGAGANVLTF
clone size: few; V gene: TRBV5-4; D gene: TRBD1; J gene: TRBJ1-1; CDR3 DNA: TGTGCCAGCAGCTCAAGACAGGGGGCCGGAACTGAAGCTTTCTTT; CDR3 protein: CASSSRQGAGTEAFF
clone size: few; V gene: TRBV27; D gene: .; J gene: TRBJ1-4; CDR3 DNA: TGTGCCAGCAGTCCCCGGGAGGCCGTTAATGAAAAACTGTTTTTT; CDR3 protein: CASSPREAVNEKLFF
clone size: many; V gene: TRBV29-1; D gene: .; J gene: TRBJ1-1; CDR3 DNA: TGCAGCGTTGAAGTGATGGACACTGAAGCTTTCTTT; CDR3 protein: CSVEVMDTEAFF
clone size: many; V gene: TRBV4-2; D gene: .; J gene: TRBJ2-3; CDR3 DNA: TGTGCCAGCAGCCCACTCGGAGCGACTTCCACATCCACAGATACGCAGTATTTT; CDR3 protein: CASSPLGATSTSTDTQYF
clone size: many; V gene: TRBV7-3; D gene: TRBD1; J gene: TRBJ1-2; CDR3 DNA: TGTGCCAGCAGCCCAACAGGGGTAGAAGGCTACACCTTC; CDR3 protein: CASSPTGVEGYTF
clone size: few; V gene: TRBV19; D gene: TRBD2; J gene: TRBJ2-1; CDR3 DNA: TGTGCCAGTAGTCTAGCGGGGGGGGACAATGAGCAGTTCTTC; CDR3 protein: CASSLAGGDNEQFF